The 20 T cell receptor beta chains below come from one sample, sequenced in a study of shared clonotypes between healthy human individuals. Sequencing was performed with immunoSEQ multiplex PCR; in TCRdb, only in-frame clones are kept and a portion is missing. This sample has hundreds of thousands of clones, with 90% to 97% found just once. Specimen: naive CD4+ T cells sorted from blood. Noted subset: CD45RA+ positively selected. These receptors were taken from a woman in her twenties or thirties in good health.

This clone appeared a single time. The rearrangement links TRBV19 to TRBJ1-5, with TRBD1 matching over 10 bases. V gave up 6 bases and J gave up 5 bases; unmatched junction bases: 16. The germline V gene encodes CDR1 LNHDA and CDR2 SQIVND (reference sequence). The CDR3 length is 18 residues. CDR3 loop: CASSPLGPDRGKDQPQHF. CDR3 sequence (DNA): TGTGCCAGTAGCCCGCTCGGCCCGGACAGGGGGAAGGATCAGCCCCAGCATTTT. Complete variable domain (other parts from reference TRBV19 and TRBJ1-5): DGGITQSPKYLFRKEGQNVTLSCEQNLNHDAMYWYRQDPGQGLRLIYYSQIVNDFQKGDIAEGYSVSREKKESFPLTVTSAQKNPTAFYLCASSPLGPDRGKDQPQHFGDGTRLSIL.

V is TRBV11-2 and J is TRBJ1-1; no firm D call. CDR1 is SGHAT, CDR2 FQNNGV, per germline. Trimming took 0 bases from V and 3 from J, leaving 5 bases between them. This CDR3 is 13 amino acids long. In DNA form, the CDR3 reads TGTGCCAGCAGCTTAGATTCGGACACTGAAGCTTTCTTT. Amino acid sequence: CASSLDSDTEAFF. Based on the CDR3 plus reference TRBV11-2 and TRBJ1-1, the full variable domain is EAGVAQSPRYKIIEKRQSVAFWCNPISGHATLYWYQQILGQGPKLLIQFQNNGVVDDSQLPKDRFSAERLKGVDSTLKIQPAKLEDSAVYLCASSLDSDTEAFFGQGTRLTVV.

This chain links TRBV21-1 with TRBJ1-5; the DNA was not compared with TRBD1, the D call given in the table. TRBV21-1 is labeled a pseudogene. This CDR3 comprises 14 residues. CDR3 DNA: TGTGCCAGCAGCGACGGACAGGAGGATCAGCCCCAGCATTTT. It yields the protein CASSDGQEDQPQHF.

V and J are TRBV15 and TRBJ2-7; D is unclear. Germline-derived CDR1 and CDR2 are LNHNV and YYDKDF (reference sequence). The CDR3 contains 12 residues. V was shortened by 6 bases and J by 1 base, with 7 bases between the two germline ends. In nucleotides, the CDR3 is TGTGCCACCAGAAAAGCGTCCTACGAGCAGTACTTC. Translated, it gives CATRKASYEQYF.

The chain recombines TRBV28 with TRBJ1-3, with D uncertain. With 0 bases removed from V and 2 bases from J, the gap between germline ends came to 11 bases. The CDR3 contains 16 residues. CDR1 and CDR2 from the germline V gene are MDHEN and SYDVKM. The CDR3 sequence: CASSLWEGLTGNTIYF. As DNA, the CDR3 is TGTGCCAGCAGTTTATGGGAGGGTCTCACTGGAAACACCATATATTTT. Full variable domain (missing parts from reference TRBV28 and TRBJ1-3): DVKVTQSSRYLVKRTGEKVFLECVQDMDHENMFWYRQDPGLGLRLIYFSYDVKMKEKGDIPEGYSVSREKKERFSLILESASTNQTSMYLCASSLWEGLTGNTIYFGEGSWLTVV.

The gene calls are TRBV6-5 and TRBJ2-7; 9 nucleotides line up with TRBD1. Germline CDR1 MNHEY, CDR2 SVGAGI. J gave up 3 bases and V 7 bases, and 7 bases lay outside the gene matches. This CDR3 is 14 amino acids long. For the CDR3, the DNA is TGTGCCAGCACCTCGGACAGGGGTCTCTACGAGCAGTACTTC. Encoded protein: CASTSDRGLYEQYF.

The chain uses TRBV11-3 and TRBJ2-3; 10 bases align to TRBD1. V gave up 3 bases and J gave up 2 bases; unmatched junction bases: 2. Germline-derived CDR1 and CDR2 are SGHNT and YENEEA. This CDR3 is 15 amino acids long. CDR3 bases: TGTGCCAGCAGCTTGACAGGGGGCTTCACAGATACGCAGTATTTT. It is translated as CASSLTGGFTDTQYF.

The chain employs TRBV18 and TRBJ1-5; D gene unclear. Germline-derived CDR1 and CDR2 are KGHSH and LQKENI. The CDR3 contains 15 residues. The V gene lost 3 bases and the J gene lost 0 bases, with 9 bases spanning the gap. The DNA for the CDR3 is TGTGCCAGCTCACCCCGGGGAGGTAGCAATCAGCCCCAGCATTTT. Its protein is CASSPRGGSNQPQHF.

This chain connects TRBV27 to TRBJ1-5; maybe TRBD1 (5 bases). V was trimmed by 5 bases and J by 3 bases, leaving 14 bases between them. CDR3 length: 15 amino acids. The germline CDR1 and CDR2 sequences are MNHEY and SMNVEV (reference sequence). The CDR3 coding sequence is TGTGCCAGCAGTACCCGACAGCGAAACAATCAGCCCCAGCATTTT. Translation: CASSTRQRNNQPQHF.

Details on this clone: Other DNA sequences in the sample encode the same CDR3. This rearrangement joins TRBV7-2 to TRBJ2-1, with D tentatively TRBD2 (5 bases). Between the trimmed V and J ends, which lost 3 bases and 2 bases, there was a span of 8 bases. The length of the CDR3 is 14 residues. Germline values: CDR1 SGHTA, CDR2 FQGNSA. In nucleotides, the CDR3 is TGTGCCAGCAGCTTCGGACTCGCCTACAATGAGCAGTTCTTC. Encoded protein: CASSFGLAYNEQFF.

J is TRBJ2-1 and V is TRBV7-3, with 14 bases lining up with TRBD2. V gave up 5 bases and J gave up 8 bases; unmatched junction bases: 2. The CDR3 runs to 14 residues. CDR1 and CDR2 (germline): SGHTA, FQGTGA. The CDR3 bases are TGTGCCAGCAGCCCGGGACTAGCGGGAGATGAGCAGTTCTTC. Translation gives CASSPGLAGDEQFF.

This rearrangement joins TRBV19 to TRBJ2-2; the D is unclear. This CDR3 has 15 amino acids. Between the trimmed V and J ends, which lost 2 bases and 0 bases, there was a span of 7 bases. Germline lookup yields CDR1 LNHDA and CDR2 SQIVND (reference sequence). The CDR3 here is CASSIWTANTGELFF. The DNA for the CDR3 is TGTGCCAGTAGTATATGGACCGCGAACACCGGGGAGCTGTTTTTT.

The CDR3 bases are TGTGCCAGCAGTGAGAGGCAGTACGAGCAGTACTTC. This gives the protein CASSERQYEQYF. The chain couples TRBV2 to TRBJ2-7, with unresolved D. The CDR3 totals 12 residues. Trimming took 3 bases from V and 4 from J, leaving 7 bases between them. Germline V gene lookup returns CDR1 SNHLY and CDR2 FYNNEI. Based on the CDR3 plus reference TRBV2 and TRBJ2-7, the full variable domain is EPEVTQTPSHQVTQMGQEVILRCVPISNHLYFYWYRQILGQKVEFLVSFYNNEISEKSEIFDDQFSVERPDGSNFTLKIRSTKLEDSAMYFCASSERQYEQYFGPGTRLTVT.

The V gene is TRBV19, the J gene TRBJ2-1; D may match TRBD1 or TRBD2 (5 bases each). V dropped 0 bases and J dropped 9 bases, with 12 bases sitting between them. Germline values: CDR1 LNHDA, CDR2 SQIVND (reference sequence). CDR3 length: 14 amino acids. This chain's CDR3 is CASSIEEGIGEQFF. In DNA, the CDR3 is TGTGCCAGTAGTATAGAAGAGGGGATCGGTGAGCAGTTCTTC.

Here the CDR3 reads CASTSPPTDTQYF. The CDR3 region has the DNA TGTGCCAGCACCTCCCCCCCCACAGATACGCAGTATTTT. This rearrangement joins TRBV6-6 to TRBJ2-3; D is undetermined. V lost 7 bases and J lost 2, with 10 bases in between. Germline CDR1 and CDR2: MNHNY and SVGAGI (reference sequence). The CDR3 covers 13 residues.

This chain joins TRBV7-8 and TRBJ2-1, with 11 bases fitting TRBD2. Unmatched junction bases numbered 6, after V lost 1 base and J lost 4 bases. The CDR3 runs to 17 residues. Per germline, CDR1 SGHVS and CDR2 FQNEAQ. This CDR3 reads CASSLGEGLAVYNEQFF. CDR3 DNA sequence: TGTGCCAGCAGCTTAGGGGAGGGACTAGCGGTTTACAATGAGCAGTTCTTC.

The chain has TRBV28 and TRBJ2-1, with D perhaps matching TRBD1 (8 bases). Germline lookup yields CDR1 MDHEN and CDR2 SYDVKM. The CDR3 loop spans 13 amino acids. V was shortened by 7 bases and J by 9 bases, with 16 bases between the two germline ends. DNA of the CDR3: TGTGCCAGCACTCCACAGGGGGAGGGTGAGCAGTTCTTC. Residues: CASTPQGEGEQFF.

The V call is TRBV5-1, the J call TRBJ2-6; possibly TRBD1 or TRBD2 for D (6 bases each). In germline, CDR1 is SGHRS, CDR2 YFSETQ. CDR3 length: 20 amino acids. The V gene lost 4 bases and the J gene lost 2 bases, with 25 bases spanning the gap. This CDR3 reads CASSPGGQGLRLPGANVLTF. The CDR3, as DNA: TGCGCCAGCAGCCCTGGGGGGCAGGGTCTTCGTCTGCCTGGGGCCAACGTCCTGACTTTC.

The chain couples TRBV19 to TRBJ2-3, with D tentatively TRBD2 (5 bases). Deletions cut 2 bases from V and 6 bases from J, with 18 bases between. The germline gives CDR1 LNHDA, CDR2 SQIVND (reference sequence). The CDR3 runs to 16 residues. The CDR3 DNA follows: TGTGCCAGTAGTATAACTGGCTCCGGGAAAGGGGATACGCAGTATTTT. It codes for CASSITGSGKGDTQYF.

This clone was found once. J is TRBJ2-7 and V is TRBV7-2, with 7 bases identical to TRBD2. This CDR3 has 13 amino acids. Trimming cost V 1 base and J 11 bases; bases outside gene matches: 8. The germline V gene encodes CDR1 SGHTA and CDR2 FQGNSA. CDR3 amino acids: CASSLGGPSGKYF. In DNA, the CDR3 is TGTGCCAGCAGCTTAGGGGGACCAAGCGGGAAGTACTTC.